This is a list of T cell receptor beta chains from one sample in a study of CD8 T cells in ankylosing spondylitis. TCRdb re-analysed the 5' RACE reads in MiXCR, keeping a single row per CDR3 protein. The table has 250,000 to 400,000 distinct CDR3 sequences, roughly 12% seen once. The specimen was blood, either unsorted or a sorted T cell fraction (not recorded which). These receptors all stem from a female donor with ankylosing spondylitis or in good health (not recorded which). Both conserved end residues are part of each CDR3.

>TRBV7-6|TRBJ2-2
CASSTGVNTGELFF
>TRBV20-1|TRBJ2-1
CSALTLGTLHNEQFF
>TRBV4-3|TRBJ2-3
CASSQDGLAGYTQYF
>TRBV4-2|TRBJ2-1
CASSQERDRGSYGQFF
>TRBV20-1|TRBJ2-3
CSAFGQGSDTQYF
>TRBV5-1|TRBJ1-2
CASSVRGGLDYGYTF
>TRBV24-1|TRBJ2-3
CATSDLRGTGGTDTQYF
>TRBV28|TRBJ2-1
CASSLSPTRQNEQFF
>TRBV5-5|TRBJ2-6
CASSFSGTGFLVLTF
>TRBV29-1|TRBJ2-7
CSVVQAFSYEQYF
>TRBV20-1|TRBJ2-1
CSATIWDSSYNEQFF
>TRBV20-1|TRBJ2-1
CSARDISSGRVNEQFF
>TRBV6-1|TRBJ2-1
CASRTSGPYNEQFF
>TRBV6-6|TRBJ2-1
CASSYSGNNEQFF
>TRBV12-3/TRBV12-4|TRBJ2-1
CASSGGNAFHEQFF
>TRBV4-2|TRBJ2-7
CASSQGLHSTYEQYF
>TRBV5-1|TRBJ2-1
CASSSSGSHNEQFF
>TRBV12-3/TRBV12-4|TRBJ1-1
CASSSTGYTEAFF
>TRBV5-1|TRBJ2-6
CASSLGHNSGANVLTF
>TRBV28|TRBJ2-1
CASSWGLTYNEQFF
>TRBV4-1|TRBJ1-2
CASSQDPGGGGSRGYTF
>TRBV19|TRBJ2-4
CASSIAGMAKNIQYF
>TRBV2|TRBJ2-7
CASSFSGLGSYEQYF
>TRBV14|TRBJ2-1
CASSQDFGGDYNEQFF
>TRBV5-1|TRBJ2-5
CASSRDSSGETQYF
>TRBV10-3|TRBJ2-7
CAISARASDGGEQYF
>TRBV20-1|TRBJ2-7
CSTISGRHYEQYF
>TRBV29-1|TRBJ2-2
CSVGTGKTGELFF
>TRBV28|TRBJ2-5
CASSSYGSQETQYF
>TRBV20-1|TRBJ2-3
CSAATRLAWGTDTQYF
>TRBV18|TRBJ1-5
CASSPGRGSNQPQHF
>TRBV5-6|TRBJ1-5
CASSPRGGRANQPQHF
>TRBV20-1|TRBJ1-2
CSAIKRQGADGYTF
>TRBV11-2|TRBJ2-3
CASSLVSGSITDTQYF
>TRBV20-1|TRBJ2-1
CSASPPQGSYNEQFF
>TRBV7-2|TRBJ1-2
CASSPRTTTGRGGYTF
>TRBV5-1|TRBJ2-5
CASSQSPRAEETQYF
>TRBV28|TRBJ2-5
CASSLAAGGFETQYF
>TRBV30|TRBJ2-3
CAWSGGFTDTQYF
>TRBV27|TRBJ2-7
CASSLGPGYEQYF
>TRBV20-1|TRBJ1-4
CSARATSNEKLFF
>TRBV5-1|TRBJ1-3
CASSTGGQGAGNTIYF
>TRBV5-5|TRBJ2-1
CASSWTGNEQFF
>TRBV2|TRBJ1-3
CASSEEVSGNTIYF
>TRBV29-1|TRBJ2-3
CSSECGARRTDTQYF
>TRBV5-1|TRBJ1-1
CASSPSMGPPMNTEAFF
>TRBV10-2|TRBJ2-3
CASSDLRSSWGVDTQYF
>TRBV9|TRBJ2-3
CASSVRGDSNTDTQYF